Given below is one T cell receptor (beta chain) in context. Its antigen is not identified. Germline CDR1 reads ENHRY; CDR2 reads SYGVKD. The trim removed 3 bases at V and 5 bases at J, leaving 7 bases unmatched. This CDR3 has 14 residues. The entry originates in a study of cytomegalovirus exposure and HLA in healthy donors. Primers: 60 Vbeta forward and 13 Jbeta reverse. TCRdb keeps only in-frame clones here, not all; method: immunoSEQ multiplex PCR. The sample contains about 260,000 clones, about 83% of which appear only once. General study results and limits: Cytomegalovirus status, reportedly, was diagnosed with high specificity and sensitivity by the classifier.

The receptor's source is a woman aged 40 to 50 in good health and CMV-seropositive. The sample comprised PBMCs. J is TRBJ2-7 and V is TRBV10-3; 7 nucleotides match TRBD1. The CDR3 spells CAISEDRVDDEQYF. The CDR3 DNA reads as TGTGCCATCAGTGAAGACAGGGTCGACGACGAGCAGTACTTC.